This T cell receptor beta chain stems from a study of T cells in localized non-small cell lung cancer. Germline V CDR1 and CDR2: MDHEN, SYDVKM. This CDR3 spans 12 amino acids. The V end was cut by 4 bases, the J end by 7 bases, with 10 bases between. This table comes from immunoSEQ multiplex PCR, and its TCRdb copy is limited to in-frame clones, with some not included. The sample carries roughly 30,000 clones, about 90% recorded once. The V call is TRBV28, the J call TRBJ1-2, with D uncertain. The sequencing here drew on peripheral blood mononuclear cells, taken before any cancer treatment. This receptor was taken from a woman aged 35-75 years with stage III lung adenocarcinoma. CDR3 in amino acids: CASSSQLAGYTF. Written as DNA, the CDR3 is TGTGCCAGCAGTTCACAGCTGGCTGGCTACACCTTC.